These 17 T cell receptor beta chains share one sample of origin, sequenced in a study of T cell clonotyping in hematopoietic cell transplantation. Assay: immunoSEQ multiplex PCR; the TCRdb copy retains only in-frame clones and omits some. The data show 30,000 or so clones, 80% to 95% seen once. Sequenced material: PBMCs, taken 100 days after allogeneic stem cell transplant. The receptors come from a female patient aged 50-59 years who had an allogeneic stem cell transplant from a related donor, so the T cells may come from the graft donor. Some clones in this sample may be carry-over from other donors' samples.

The CDR3 spells CASTSLGEGRRETQYF. DNA of the CDR3: TGTGCCAGCACCTCTCTCGGGGAGGGGAGGAGAGAGACCCAGTACTTC. The chain employs TRBV7-9 and TRBJ2-5, with 7 bases matching TRBD2. Trimming removed 7 bases from V and 4 bases from J; junction bases left unmatched: 15. Germline V gene data show CDR1 as SEHNR and CDR2 as FQNEAQ (reference sequence). The CDR3 totals 16 residues.

This clone was seen once. The chain has TRBV27 and TRBJ2-6; TRBD1 aligns across 7 bases. The CDR3 is 16 amino acids. The germline V gene has CDR1 MNHEY and CDR2 SMNVEV (reference sequence). V lost 6 bases and J lost 2; bases outside the gene matches: 7. The CDR3 DNA sequence: TGTGCCAGCAGCCAATACAGGGGCCCTGGGGCCAACGTCCTGACTTTC. Translated, it gives CASSQYRGPGANVLTF.

The genes are TRBV27 and TRBJ1-1; D remains unclear. The length of the CDR3 is 16 residues. Germline loops: CDR1 MNHEY, CDR2 SMNVEV (reference sequence). Trimming cost V 8 bases and J 0 bases, with 19 bases left between them. The CDR3 loop reads CASLSAALGMNTEAFF. The DNA of the CDR3 is TGTGCCAGCCTGTCCGCAGCCCTGGGGATGAACACTGAAGCTTTCTTT.

The CDR3 region is CASSSPLERSGANVLTF. The CDR3 DNA reads TGTGCCAGCAGCTCCCCCCTTGAGCGCTCTGGGGCCAACGTCCTGACTTTC. The chain couples TRBV2 to TRBJ2-6; D not certain. The CDR3 has 17 amino acids. The V gene lost 6 bases and the J gene lost 0 bases, with 15 bases spanning the gap. The germline V gene has CDR1 SNHLY and CDR2 FYNNEI.

This chain links TRBV10-3 with TRBJ2-5, with 13 bases identical to TRBD2. CDR1 and CDR2 (germline): ENHRY, SYGVKD. The CDR3 is 15 residues long. The V gene end was trimmed by 4 bases and the J gene end by 4 bases; junction bases not matched to a gene: 3. The CDR3 DNA is TGTGCCATCAGTGGAGGACTAGCGGGGGTAGAGACCCAGTACTTC. Protein: CAISGGLAGVETQYF.

The rearrangement joins TRBV4-1 to TRBJ1-6; D call uncertain. Germline CDR1 and CDR2: MGHRA and YSYEKL. Trimming took 0 bases from V and 0 from J, leaving 9 bases between them. The CDR3 consists of 17 residues. CDR3 sequence (DNA): TGCGCCAGCAGCCAAGATCCGGCCAGCTCCTATAATTCACCCCTCCACTTT. Protein sequence: CASSQDPASSYNSPLHF.

The chain combines TRBV2 with TRBJ1-3; D is unclear. V shed 7 bases and J shed 1 base, with 11 bases lying between them. The CDR3 has 14 amino acids. Germline-derived CDR1 and CDR2 are SNHLY and FYNNEI. The CDR3 DNA is TGTGCCAGCATTTACAGCCAATCTGGAAACACCATATATTTT. Translated: CASIYSQSGNTIYF.

The CDR3 here is CARSSHLRGSGYGAQYF. CDR3 DNA: TGTGCCAGAAGCTCCCACTTGCGGGGAAGCGGATACGGGGCGCAGTATTTT. The chain carries TRBV7-5 and TRBJ2-3; the table's D call TRBD2 went unverified against the DNA. TRBV7-5 is tagged as a pseudogene. This CDR3 contains 17 residues.

This clone turned up a few times. The J gene is TRBJ1-1, the V gene TRBV7-2, with unresolved D. The CDR3 spans 13 residues. V dropped 3 bases and J dropped 1 base, with 6 bases sitting between them. CDR1 and CDR2 from the germline V gene are SGHTA and FQGNSA. The CDR3 DNA reads as TGTGCCAGCAGCTTTAGTCAGAACACTGAAGCTTTCTTT. It encodes CASSFSQNTEAFF.

The chain carries TRBV6-5 and TRBJ2-2; D unclear. Looked up from germline, CDR1 is MNHEY and CDR2 is SVGAGI. The CDR3 runs to 12 residues. The ends were cut back, 6 bases at V and 4 bases at J, with 6 bases in the middle. CDR3: CASSPPTGELFF. DNA of the CDR3: TGTGCCAGCAGCCCGCCCACCGGGGAGCTGTTTTTT.

The genes are TRBV7-6 and TRBJ1-1; 9 positions agree with TRBD1. In germline, CDR1 is SGHVS, CDR2 FNYEAQ. CDR3 length: 16 amino acids. The junction had 11 bases not matched to a gene; V was cut back by 5 bases and J by 4 bases. In DNA, the CDR3 is TGTGCCAGCAGCAACCTGGACAGGGGAGTAGGCACTGAAGCTTTCTTT. Translating gives CASSNLDRGVGTEAFF.

This chain connects TRBV15 to TRBJ2-1, with TRBD2 as a possible D gene (6 bases). Trimming stripped 3 bases from V and 6 bases from J, with 12 bases between. There are 14 residues in the CDR3. Germline assignment: CDR1 LNHNV and CDR2 YYDKDF (reference sequence). The chain's CDR3 is CATSRRGDTNEQFF. The CDR3 DNA sequence: TGTGCCACCAGCAGGCGGGGCGATACCAATGAGCAGTTCTTC.

CDR3: CASSHLLGAGDNEQFF. In DNA form, the CDR3 reads TGTGCCAGCAGCCACCTGTTGGGAGCGGGGGACAATGAGCAGTTCTTC. The rearrangement joins TRBV5-4 to TRBJ2-1; 8 bases line up with TRBD2. CDR1 is SGHNT and CDR2 is YYREEE in the germline V gene (reference sequence). V dropped 4 bases and J dropped 5; count of bases not matched to a gene: 11. This CDR3 comprises 16 residues.

This chain joins TRBV2 and TRBJ2-3, with D possibly matching TRBD2 (6 bases). V lost 5 bases and J 1 base, leaving 13 bases between the germline ends. Germline values: CDR1 SNHLY, CDR2 FYNNEI. This CDR3 spans 15 amino acids. The CDR3 spells CASSRLVRGTDTQYF. Written as DNA, the CDR3 is TGTGCCAGCAGTCGACTAGTCAGGGGCACAGATACGCAGTATTTT.

The V call is TRBV2, the J call TRBJ2-2; D not resolved. The CDR3 totals 15 residues. Germline V gene lookup returns CDR1 SNHLY and CDR2 FYNNEI. With 4 bases removed from V and 2 bases from J, the gap between germline ends came to 11 bases. CDR3 residues: CASSVLQFNTGELFF. The CDR3 DNA sequence: TGTGCCAGCAGTGTCCTCCAGTTCAACACCGGGGAGCTGTTTTTT.

The gene calls are TRBV7-2 and TRBJ1-3; D not resolved. Germline assignment: CDR1 SGHTA and CDR2 FQGNSA. This CDR3 is built from 14 residues. The ends were cut back, 1 base at V and 0 bases at J, with 4 bases in the middle. The CDR3, as DNA: TGTGCCAGCAGCTTAGGGCCCTCTGGAAACACCATATATTTT. Protein: CASSLGPSGNTIYF.

The V call is TRBV6-1, the J call TRBJ2-6; TRBD1 might be the D (7 bases). The germline V and J ends were trimmed by 11 bases and 0 bases, with 14 bases remaining between them. CDR3 length: 15 residues. Germline V gives CDR1 MNHNS, CDR2 SASEGT. CDR3: CAGGDSLSGANVLTF. As DNA, the CDR3 is TGTGCCGGAGGGGACAGCCTCTCTGGGGCCAACGTCCTGACTTTC.